Listed below are T cell receptor beta chains from one sample, sequenced in a study of blood T cell repertoires in COVID-19. The method was immunoSEQ multiplex PCR; TCRdb's version includes in-frame clones alone and lacks a portion of them. Among roughly 230,000 clones listed, 65% to 85% were seen once. Material for sequencing was peripheral blood. The receptors shown here come from a human donor in a cohort sampled during active COVID-19. Both conserved end residues are part of each CDR3. A D gene is named only where the DNA matches it firmly. Size is omitted from some rows. Given values are once, few, many or a class for expanded clones.

j_call: TRBJ2-7; d_call: TRBD2; cdr3_length: 15; clone_size: -; v_call: TRBV5-1; cdr3_aa: CASSLQVAGEGEQYF; cdr3_nt: TGCGCCAGCAGCTTACAGGTAGCGGGAGAAGGAGAGCAGTACTTC
j_call: TRBJ2-5; d_call: TRBD1; cdr3_length: 15; clone_size: -; v_call: TRBV28; cdr3_aa: CASGPDRRSWETQYF; cdr3_nt: TGTGCCAGCGGTCCGGACAGGAGGTCCTGGGAGACCCAGTACTTC
j_call: TRBJ2-3; d_call: TRBD2; cdr3_length: 16; clone_size: -; v_call: TRBV5-4; cdr3_aa: CASSSRSGGKTDTQYF; cdr3_nt: TGTGCCAGCAGCTCAAGGTCGGGGGGGAAGACAGATACGCAGTATTTT
j_call: TRBJ2-7; d_call: TRBD1; cdr3_length: 14; clone_size: -; v_call: TRBV13; cdr3_aa: CASSLGTGAYEQYF; cdr3_nt: TGTGCCAGCAGCTTGGGGACAGGCGCCTACGAGCAGTACTTC
j_call: TRBJ1-5; d_call: -; cdr3_length: 14; clone_size: -; v_call: TRBV27; cdr3_aa: CASAPRDHNQPQHF; cdr3_nt: TGTGCCAGCGCACCCCGGGATCACAATCAGCCCCAGCATTTT
j_call: TRBJ1-1; d_call: TRBD1; cdr3_length: 14; clone_size: -; v_call: TRBV2; cdr3_aa: CASSRTGFNTEAFF; cdr3_nt: TGTGCCAGCAGCCGGACAGGCTTCAACACTGAAGCTTTCTTT
j_call: TRBJ2-1; d_call: TRBD2; cdr3_length: 15; clone_size: -; v_call: TRBV9; cdr3_aa: CASSVVAGGYNEQFF; cdr3_nt: TGTGCCAGCAGCGTAGTGGCGGGGGGTTACAATGAGCAGTTCTTC
j_call: TRBJ1-5; d_call: -; cdr3_length: 15; clone_size: few; v_call: TRBV6-4; cdr3_aa: CASSEGAHGNQPQHF; cdr3_nt: TGTGCCAGCAGTGAAGGGGCCCATGGCAATCAGCCCCAGCATTTT
j_call: TRBJ1-4; d_call: -; cdr3_length: 16; clone_size: -; v_call: TRBV7-2; cdr3_aa: CASSFRSSATNEKLFF; cdr3_nt: TGTGCCAGCAGCTTCCGGAGCAGCGCAACTAATGAAAAACTGTTTTTT
j_call: TRBJ1-4; d_call: TRBD1; cdr3_length: 14; clone_size: few; v_call: TRBV5-5; cdr3_aa: CASNQGQHNEKLFF; cdr3_nt: TGTGCCAGCAACCAGGGACAGCATAATGAAAAACTGTTTTTT
j_call: TRBJ1-6; d_call: -; cdr3_length: 14; clone_size: -; v_call: TRBV28; cdr3_aa: CASSPPHFNSPLHF; cdr3_nt: TGTGCCAGCAGCCCGCCCCACTTTAATTCACCCCTCCACTTT
j_call: TRBJ2-2; d_call: -; cdr3_length: 12; clone_size: -; v_call: TRBV7-8; cdr3_aa: CASSPIAGELFF; cdr3_nt: TGTGCCAGCAGTCCAATAGCCGGGGAGCTGTTTTTT
j_call: TRBJ2-1; d_call: -; cdr3_length: 13; clone_size: -; v_call: TRBV3-1/TRBV3-2; cdr3_aa: CASSQARRIEQFF; cdr3_nt: TGTGCCAGCAGCCAAGCGAGGCGGATTGAGCAGTTCTTC
j_call: TRBJ2-7; d_call: -; cdr3_length: 14; clone_size: -; v_call: TRBV4-1; cdr3_aa: CASSQQRVAGEQYF; cdr3_nt: TGCGCCAGCAGCCAACAACGGGTGGCGGGGGAGCAGTACTTC
j_call: TRBJ2-1; d_call: -; cdr3_length: 17; clone_size: -; v_call: TRBV7-3; cdr3_aa: CASSPPRGATPYNEQFF; cdr3_nt: TGTGCCAGCAGCCCCCCCCGGGGGGCGACCCCATACAATGAGCAGTTCTTC
j_call: TRBJ2-6; d_call: TRBD1; cdr3_length: 17; clone_size: -; v_call: TRBV2; cdr3_aa: CANQGGTGGLGANVLTF; cdr3_nt: TGTGCCAACCAGGGGGGGACAGGGGGCCTTGGGGCCAACGTCCTGACTTTC
j_call: TRBJ1-1; d_call: -; cdr3_length: 14; clone_size: -; v_call: TRBV10-1; cdr3_aa: CASSPGVMNTEAFF; cdr3_nt: TGCGCCAGCAGCCCAGGGGTAATGAACACTGAAGCTTTCTTT
j_call: TRBJ2-2; d_call: TRBD2; cdr3_length: 15; clone_size: -; v_call: TRBV2; cdr3_aa: CASSGASGVTGELFF; cdr3_nt: TGTGCCAGCAGCGGCGCTAGCGGGGTTACCGGGGAGCTGTTTTTT
j_call: TRBJ1-2; d_call: -; cdr3_length: 14; clone_size: few; v_call: TRBV19; cdr3_aa: CASSGEQASYGYTF; cdr3_nt: TGTGCCAGTAGTGGAGAACAGGCTTCCTATGGCTACACCTTC
j_call: TRBJ1-1; d_call: -; cdr3_length: 13; clone_size: -; v_call: TRBV10-3; cdr3_aa: CAISRDMNTEAFF; cdr3_nt: TGTGCCATCAGTCGGGACATGAACACTGAAGCTTTCTTT
j_call: TRBJ2-2; d_call: -; cdr3_length: 14; clone_size: -; v_call: TRBV7-9; cdr3_aa: CASSTGQLTGELFF; cdr3_nt: TGTGCCAGCAGTACCGGACAGCTCACCGGGGAGCTGTTTTTT
j_call: TRBJ2-5; d_call: -; cdr3_length: 13; clone_size: -; v_call: TRBV18; cdr3_aa: CASSPPGAETQYF; cdr3_nt: TGTGCCAGCTCACCCCCGGGAGCAGAGACCCAGTACTTC
j_call: TRBJ2-1; d_call: TRBD1; cdr3_length: 16; clone_size: -; v_call: TRBV11-3; cdr3_aa: CASSPRDRVGGNEQFF; cdr3_nt: TGTGCCAGCAGCCCCCGGGACAGGGTAGGCGGGAATGAGCAGTTCTTC
j_call: TRBJ2-7; d_call: TRBD1; cdr3_length: 13; clone_size: -; v_call: TRBV28; cdr3_aa: CASKTGGSYEQYF; cdr3_nt: TGTGCCAGCAAAACAGGGGGCTCCTACGAGCAGTACTTC